Listed below are T cell receptor beta chains from one sample, sequenced in a study of T cell repertoires in cytomegalovirus infection. A single record per CDR3 protein comes from TCRdb applying MiXCR to the reads. In the table there are around 490,000 distinct CDR3 sequences, approximately 26% of which are singletons. Material: PBMCs. The receptors shown here come from a human donor in good health (CMV status not recorded). Some clones in this sample may be carry-over from other donors' samples. Both conserved end residues are part of each CDR3. Fields, in order: CDR3 DNA, CDR3 protein, V gene, J gene, clone size, D gene. A D gene is named only where the DNA matches it firmly. Clone size appears in some rows only: once, few, many, or a class for an expanded clone.

CDR3 DNA: TGTGCCAGCAGTGGTAGCGGGAGGGCCTACGAGCAGTACTTC
CDR3 protein: CASSGSGRAYEQYF
V gene: TRBV7-9
J gene: TRBJ2-7
clone size: many
D gene: TRBD2

CDR3 DNA: TGTGCCAGTCGAGCCCTGGGACTTTCCGCCGGGGAGCTGTTTTTT
CDR3 protein: CASRALGLSAGELFF
V gene: TRBV19
J gene: TRBJ2-2
clone size: few
D gene: NA

CDR3 DNA: TGTGCCACCAGTGATTTCGGTAGGGGCTACACCTTC
CDR3 protein: CATSDFGRGYTF
V gene: TRBV24-1
J gene: TRBJ1-2
clone size: NA
D gene: NA

CDR3 DNA: TGTGCCAGCAGCTTGGTGTGGGCACCTCCAGATACGCAGTATTTT
CDR3 protein: CASSLVWAPPDTQYF
V gene: TRBV5-5
J gene: TRBJ2-3
clone size: NA
D gene: NA

CDR3 DNA: TGTGCCAGCAGCTCCGGAGTAAAGCAGTTCTTC
CDR3 protein: CASSSGVKQFF
V gene: TRBV5-6
J gene: TRBJ2-1
clone size: few
D gene: NA

CDR3 DNA: TGTGCCAGCAGCTTACTAGCGGGAAGGTTTTCCTCCTACAATGAGCAGTTCTTC
CDR3 protein: CASSLLAGRFSSYNEQFF
V gene: TRBV11-1
J gene: TRBJ2-1
clone size: few
D gene: TRBD2

CDR3 DNA: TGTGCCAGTAGTACTATCCGAGGGACAGGGCCCATCGAAACTTTCTTT
CDR3 protein: CASSTIRGTGPIETFF
V gene: TRBV19
J gene: TRBJ1-1
clone size: few
D gene: TRBD1

CDR3 DNA: TGTGCCAGCAGCTTATTGTCGACAGTGGGTAAAGAGCAGTTCTTC
CDR3 protein: CASSLLSTVGKEQFF
V gene: TRBV7-2
J gene: TRBJ2-1
clone size: many
D gene: NA

CDR3 DNA: TGCGCCAGCAGCCAAGACCGACTAGCGGGAGCCTACAATGAGCAGTTCTTC
CDR3 protein: CASSQDRLAGAYNEQFF
V gene: TRBV4-1
J gene: TRBJ2-1
clone size: few
D gene: TRBD2

CDR3 DNA: TGTGCCAGCAGCATGGGCAGTGCTGAAGCTTTCTTT
CDR3 protein: CASSMGSAEAFF
V gene: TRBV7-8
J gene: TRBJ1-1
clone size: many
D gene: NA

CDR3 DNA: TGTGCCAGCAGCGCACTAGCTGGGAGGGCCGGCGAGTCGTTCTTC
CDR3 protein: CASSALAGRAGESFF
V gene: TRBV13
J gene: TRBJ2-1
clone size: NA
D gene: TRBD2

CDR3 DNA: TGTGCCAGCAGCTCAGAGACGGGGCCGTGGGCTTTCTTT
CDR3 protein: CASSSETGPWAFF
V gene: TRBV7-6
J gene: TRBJ1-1
clone size: few
D gene: NA

CDR3 DNA: TGTGCCAGCAGTTACTCAGGAGACATGAACACTGAAGCTTTCTTT
CDR3 protein: CASSYSGDMNTEAFF
V gene: TRBV6-6
J gene: TRBJ1-1
clone size: NA
D gene: NA

CDR3 DNA: TGTGCCAGCAGCTTGCGCAGACAGGGCCATGGCTACACCTTC
CDR3 protein: CASSLRRQGHGYTF
V gene: TRBV5-6
J gene: TRBJ1-2
clone size: NA
D gene: TRBD1

CDR3 DNA: TGTGCCACCAGCACGACCGGACTCGACAATCAGCCCCAGCATTTT
CDR3 protein: CATSTTGLDNQPQHF
V gene: TRBV15
J gene: TRBJ1-5
clone size: NA
D gene: NA